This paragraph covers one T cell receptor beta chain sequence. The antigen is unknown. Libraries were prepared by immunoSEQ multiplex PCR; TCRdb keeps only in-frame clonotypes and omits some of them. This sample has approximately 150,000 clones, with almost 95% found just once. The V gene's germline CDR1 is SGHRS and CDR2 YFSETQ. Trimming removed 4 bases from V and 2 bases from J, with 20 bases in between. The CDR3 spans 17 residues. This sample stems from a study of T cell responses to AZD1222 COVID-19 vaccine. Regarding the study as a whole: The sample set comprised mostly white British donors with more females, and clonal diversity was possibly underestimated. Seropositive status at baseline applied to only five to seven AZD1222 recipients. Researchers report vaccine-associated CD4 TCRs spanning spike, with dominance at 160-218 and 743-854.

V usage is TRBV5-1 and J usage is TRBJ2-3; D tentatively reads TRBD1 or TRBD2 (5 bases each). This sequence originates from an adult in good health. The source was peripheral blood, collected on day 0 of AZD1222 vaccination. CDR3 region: CASSPGRPLLVTDTQYF. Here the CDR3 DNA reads TGCGCCAGCAGCCCGGGACGGCCCCTGTTGGTCACAGATACGCAGTATTTT. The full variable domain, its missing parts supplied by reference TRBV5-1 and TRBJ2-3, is KAGVTQTPRYLIKTRGQQVTLSCSPISGHRSVSWYQQTPGQGLQFLFEYFSETQRNKGNFPGRFSGRQFSNSRSEMNVSTLELGDSALYLCASSPGRPLLVTDTQYFGPGTRLTVL.